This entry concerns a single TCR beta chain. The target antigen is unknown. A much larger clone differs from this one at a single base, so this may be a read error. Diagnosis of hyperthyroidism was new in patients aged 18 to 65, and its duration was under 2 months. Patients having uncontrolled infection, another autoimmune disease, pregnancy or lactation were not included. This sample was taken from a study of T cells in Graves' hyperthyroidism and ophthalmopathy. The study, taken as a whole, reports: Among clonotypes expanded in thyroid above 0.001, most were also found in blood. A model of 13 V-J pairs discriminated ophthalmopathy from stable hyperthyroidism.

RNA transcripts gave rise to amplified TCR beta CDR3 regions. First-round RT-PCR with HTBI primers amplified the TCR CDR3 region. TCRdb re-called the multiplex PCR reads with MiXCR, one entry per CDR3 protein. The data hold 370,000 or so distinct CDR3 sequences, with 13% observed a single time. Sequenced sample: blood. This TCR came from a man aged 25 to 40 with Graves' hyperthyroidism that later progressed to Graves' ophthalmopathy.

The CDR3 nucleotides read TGCACCAGCAGTGAGGAGTGGAGCTCCTACGAGCAGTACTTC. This encodes CTSSEEWSSYEQYF. The chain recombines TRBV10-2 with TRBJ2-7; no definite D call. The CDR3 length is 14 residues. Looked up from germline, CDR1 is WSHSY and CDR2 is SAAADI.